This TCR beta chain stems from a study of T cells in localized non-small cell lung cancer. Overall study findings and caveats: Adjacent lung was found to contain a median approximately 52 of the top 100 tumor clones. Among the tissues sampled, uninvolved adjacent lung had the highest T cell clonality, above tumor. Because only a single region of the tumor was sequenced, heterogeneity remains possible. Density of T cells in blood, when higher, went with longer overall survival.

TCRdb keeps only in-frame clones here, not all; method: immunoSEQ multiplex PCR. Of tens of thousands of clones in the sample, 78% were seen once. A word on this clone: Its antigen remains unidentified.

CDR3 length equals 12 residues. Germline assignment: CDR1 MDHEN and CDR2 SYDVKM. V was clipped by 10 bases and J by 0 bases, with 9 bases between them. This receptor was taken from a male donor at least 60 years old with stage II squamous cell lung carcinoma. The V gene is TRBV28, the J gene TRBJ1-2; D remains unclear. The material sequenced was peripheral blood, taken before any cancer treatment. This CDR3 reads CAICGSNYGYTF. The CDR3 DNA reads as TGTGCCATCTGTGGATCTAACTATGGCTACACCTTC.